A selection of T cell receptor beta chains follows, all from one sample in a study of regulatory T cells in long-lasting Graves disease. MiXCR, run by TCRdb on the multiplex PCR reads, gives a single entry per CDR3 protein. Of over 350,000 distinct CDR3 sequences in the sample, 11% to 15% were seen once. The sample was also linked to a second study, of T cells in Graves' hyperthyroidism and ophthalmopathy.

Sequences were derived from peripheral blood mononuclear cells (PBMCs), sampled at new diagnosis, from a patient treated with antithyroid drugs. The receptor set was obtained from a woman aged 45-65 years with Graves disease. Both conserved end residues are part of each CDR3. A D gene is named only where the DNA matches it firmly. Size tells how often a clone was seen (once, few, many) or the class of an expanded clone, and some rows leave it out.

>-|TRBJ2-3|14|TRBV19|-
CASSIREITDTQYF
TGTGCCAGTAGTATACGGGAGATAACAGATACGCAGTATTTT
>few|TRBJ2-7|11|TRBV20-1|-
CSARQVWEQYF
TGCAGTGCTAGACAGGTTTGGGAGCAGTACTTC
>many|TRBJ2-7|15|TRBV27|TRBD2
CASSSMTSVGLEQYF
TGTGCCAGCAGTTCAATGACTAGCGTCGGTCTCGAGCAGTACTTC
>many|TRBJ2-2|14|TRBV5-1|-
CASSSPGTTGELFF
TGCGCCAGCAGCTCCCCCGGGACCACCGGGGAGCTGTTTTTT
>many|TRBJ1-2|13|TRBV12-3/TRBV12-4|-
CASSATGYYGYTF
TGTGCCAGCAGTGCCACAGGGTACTATGGCTACACCTTC
>-|TRBJ2-2|16|TRBV7-3|TRBD2
CASSLQAGAGTGELFF
TGTGCCAGCAGCTTACAAGCGGGAGCGGGCACCGGGGAGCTGTTTTTT
>-|TRBJ1-5|14|TRBV10-3|-
CAISDGGGRQPQHF
TGTGCCATCAGTGACGGGGGCGGACGGCAGCCCCAGCATTTT
>many|TRBJ1-5|14|TRBV5-6|-
CASSSPTRNQPQHF
TGTGCCAGCAGCTCCCCGACCAGGAATCAGCCCCAGCATTTT
>many|TRBJ2-1|14|TRBV7-2|TRBD2
CASSLEAGRVEQFF
TGTGCCAGCAGCTTAGAGGCCGGGAGGGTTGAGCAGTTCTTC
>many|TRBJ2-1|12|TRBV20-1|TRBD1
CSASRGRIEQFF
TGCAGTGCTAGCAGGGGGCGTATAGAGCAGTTCTTC
>few|TRBJ2-5|20|TRBV5-4|TRBD2
CASSSVPGLAGGPRGETQYF
TGTGCCAGCAGCTCCGTCCCGGGACTAGCGGGAGGGCCAAGGGGAGAGACCCAGTACTTC
>few|TRBJ2-3|13|TRBV7-2|-
CASSLGFVDTQYF
TGTGCCAGCAGCTTAGGTTTTGTAGATACGCAGTATTTT
>many|TRBJ2-7|15|TRBV28|-
CASSEERTFLYEQYF
TGTGCCAGCAGCGAGGAGCGGACCTTCCTCTACGAGCAGTACTTC